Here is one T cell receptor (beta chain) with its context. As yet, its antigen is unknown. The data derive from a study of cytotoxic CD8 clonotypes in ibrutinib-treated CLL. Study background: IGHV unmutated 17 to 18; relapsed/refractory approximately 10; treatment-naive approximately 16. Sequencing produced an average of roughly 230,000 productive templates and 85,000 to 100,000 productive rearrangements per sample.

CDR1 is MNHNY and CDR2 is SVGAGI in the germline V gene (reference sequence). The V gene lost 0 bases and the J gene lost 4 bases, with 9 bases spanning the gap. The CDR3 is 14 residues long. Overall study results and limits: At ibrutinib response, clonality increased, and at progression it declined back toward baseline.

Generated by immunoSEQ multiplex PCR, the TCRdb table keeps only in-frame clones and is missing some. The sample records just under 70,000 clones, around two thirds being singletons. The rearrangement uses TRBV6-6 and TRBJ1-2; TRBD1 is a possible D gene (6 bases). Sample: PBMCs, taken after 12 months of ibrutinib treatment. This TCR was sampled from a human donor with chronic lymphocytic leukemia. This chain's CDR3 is CASSYSDSFYGYTF. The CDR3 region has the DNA TGTGCCAGCAGTTACTCGGACAGCTTCTATGGCTACACCTTC.